A single sample gave rise to the 20 T cell receptor beta chains below, sequenced in a study of T cell responses to AZD1222 COVID-19 vaccine. Using immunoSEQ multiplex PCR, the repertoire was profiled, and TCRdb retains in-frame clones only, with some absent. The data contain 150,000 to 200,000 clones, roughly 88% of them seen just once; the ten biggest clones take up approximately 10%. The sample consisted of peripheral blood, taken 28 days after the second AZD1222 dose. These TCRs come from an adult who received the AZD1222 COVID-19 vaccine.

This clone was recorded a few times. This chain links TRBV20-1 with TRBJ2-2; 9 bases are shared with TRBD1. Germline loops: CDR1 DFQATT, CDR2 SNEGSKA (reference sequence). This CDR3 is built from 17 residues. J was trimmed by 4 bases and V by 3 bases; bases with no gene match: 12. The CDR3 is CSASPPGTGLLTGELFF. The CDR3 DNA is TGCAGTGCTAGTCCGCCGGGGACAGGGCTCCTCACCGGGGAGCTGTTTTTT.

This clone was observed a few times. The chain couples TRBV28 to TRBJ1-1, with D possibly being TRBD1 (5 bases). The CDR3 loop spans 15 amino acids. Looked up from germline, CDR1 is MDHEN and CDR2 is SYDVKM. Trimming removed 6 bases from V and 0 bases from J, with 14 bases in between. The CDR3 loop is CASSPPGQMNTEAFF. CDR3 nucleotides: TGTGCCAGCAGCCCACCGGGGCAGATGAACACTGAAGCTTTCTTT.

The chain carries TRBV30 and TRBJ2-5, with D hard to call. The CDR3 is made up of 14 amino acids. Trimming cost V 1 base and J 3 bases, with 12 bases left between them. The V gene's germline CDR1 is GTSNPN and CDR2 SVGIG (reference sequence). CDR3 DNA: TGTGCCTGGAGTGAAGCGCCAGGAAAAGAGACCCAGTACTTC. Amino acid sequence: CAWSEAPGKETQYF.

V usage is TRBV4-3 and J usage is TRBJ2-3, with D possibly being TRBD1 or TRBD2 (5 bases each). Per the germline V gene, CDR1 is LGHNA and CDR2 is YSLEER. Deletions cut 4 bases from V and 3 bases from J, with 11 bases between. CDR3 size: 14 residues. The CDR3 bases are TGCGCCAGCAGCCTCGAGGGGTATACAGATACGCAGTATTTT. Amino acids: CASSLEGYTDTQYF.

The V call is TRBV5-6, the J call TRBJ1-6; 7 bases align to TRBD1. Germline values: CDR1 SGHDT, CDR2 YYEEEE. J lost 0 bases, V lost 6 bases, and 9 bases had no gene match. The CDR3 runs 17 residues. Written as DNA, the CDR3 is TGTGCCAGCACTGCGACAGGGTATAACTCCTATAATTCACCCCTCCACTTT. Its protein product is CASTATGYNSYNSPLHF.

The chain combines TRBV6-2 or TRBV6-3 with TRBJ1-1; 8 nucleotides agree with TRBD1. Per germline, CDR1 MNHEY and CDR2 SVGEGT. V trimming: 4 bases; J trimming: 6 bases; junction bases outside the gene matches: 10. The CDR3 totals 15 residues. The CDR3: CASSSPGTGASEAFF. The CDR3 coding sequence is TGTGCCAGCAGTTCCCCCGGGACAGGTGCCTCTGAAGCTTTCTTT.

In nucleotides, the CDR3 is TGTGCCATCAAGGCTAGCGGGGGGCGAGGGAGCACAGATACGCAGTATTTT. Translating gives CAIKASGGRGSTDTQYF. The chain combines TRBV10-3 with TRBJ2-3, with TRBD2 matching over 11 bases. Germline trimming cut 7 bases from V and 0 bases from J; bases unmatched to any gene: 9. The germline V gene encodes CDR1 ENHRY and CDR2 SYGVKD. CDR3 size: 17 residues.

The CDR3 DNA reads TGTGCCACCAGTGATTTAACTAGTCTTGGCACAGATACGCAGTATTTT. Protein product: CATSDLTSLGTDTQYF. V is TRBV24-1 and J is TRBJ2-3; TRBD2 might be the D (5 bases). Germline-derived CDR1 and CDR2 are KGHDR and SFDVKD. V was cut by 1 base and J by 1 base, with 11 bases left in between. This CDR3 spans 16 amino acids.

This chain uses TRBV30 with TRBJ2-5; D gene ambiguous. CDR1 and CDR2 from the germline V gene are GTSNPN and SVGIG (reference sequence). The CDR3 has 12 amino acids. V dropped 0 bases and J dropped 5 bases, with 7 bases sitting between them. CDR3 DNA sequence: TGTGCCTGGAGTGTACTCCTGGAGACCCAGTACTTC. Its protein product is CAWSVLLETQYF.

The chain recombines TRBV4-2 with TRBJ2-1, with 10 nucleotides matching TRBD2. This CDR3 contains 18 residues. J was trimmed by 7 bases and V by 0 bases; bases with no gene match: 12. Germline loops: CDR1 LGHNA, CDR2 YNFKEQ. The CDR3, as DNA: TGTGCCAGCAGCCAAGATCTAGCGGGGGCCGGAACCTTGAATGAGCAGTTCTTC. Protein product: CASSQDLAGAGTLNEQFF.

The chain employs TRBV6-1 and TRBJ1-2; D gene uncertain. Trimming removed 3 bases at V and 1 base at J, with 3 bases between. Germline V CDR1 and CDR2: MNHNS, SASEGT. The CDR3 has 12 amino acids. The CDR3, as DNA: TGTGCCAGCAGTGAGAATAACTATGGCTACACCTTC. Protein sequence: CASSENNYGYTF.

This sequence joins TRBV19 and TRBJ2-2; 11 bases are shared with TRBD2. Germline lookup yields CDR1 LNHDA and CDR2 SQIVND (reference sequence). Trimming at V came to 6 bases and at J to 5 bases, leaving 5 bases not matched to a gene. The CDR3 sequence is 15 residues long. This CDR3 is CASRMLAGGTGELFF. CDR3 nucleotide sequence: TGTGCCAGTAGAATGCTAGCGGGGGGAACCGGGGAGCTGTTTTTT.

The DNA of the CDR3 is TGCGCCAGCAGCTTGGATACTTCCTACAATGAGCAGTTCTTC. Protein: CASSLDTSYNEQFF. The rearrangement joins TRBV5-1 to TRBJ2-1, with unresolved D. V was trimmed by 0 bases and J by 1 base, leaving 5 bases between them. The CDR3 sequence is 14 residues long. Per the germline V gene, CDR1 is SGHRS and CDR2 is YFSETQ.

The rearrangement uses TRBV5-6 and TRBJ2-7, with D maybe TRBD2 (6 bases). The V gene lost 0 bases and the J gene lost 7 bases, with 11 bases spanning the gap. Per the germline V gene, CDR1 is SGHDT and CDR2 is YYEEEE. The CDR3 extends over 13 amino acids. The CDR3 DNA follows: TGTGCCAGCAGCTTGGTAGGAGGGGAAGAGCAGTACTTC. Translating gives CASSLVGGEEQYF.

This chain joins TRBV20-1 and TRBJ1-2; 7 bases align to TRBD1. This CDR3 has 11 residues. Trimming removed 5 bases from V and 7 bases from J; junction bases left unmatched: 4. Germline values: CDR1 DFQATT, CDR2 SNEGSKA (reference sequence). The chain's CDR3 is CSARNRGGYTF. The CDR3 bases are TGCAGTGCTCGGAACAGGGGTGGCTACACCTTC.

This chain joins TRBV24-1 and TRBJ2-7, with D maybe TRBD2 (5 bases). Looked up from germline, CDR1 is KGHDR and CDR2 is SFDVKD. The CDR3 runs to 14 residues. V was cut by 6 bases and J by 2 bases, with 13 bases left in between. Here the CDR3 DNA reads TGTGCCACCAGTTCAGGCCCCGGGGCCTACGAGCAGTACTTC. Its translation is CATSSGPGAYEQYF.

The chain has TRBV19 and TRBJ1-3; the D gene is possibly TRBD1 (6 bases). The germline V gene has CDR1 LNHDA and CDR2 SQIVND (reference sequence). This CDR3 comprises 16 residues. Trimming pared 6 bases from V and 0 bases from J, leaving 15 bases between. The CDR3 DNA follows: TGTGCCAGTAGCCCCGTGGGGGCAGCCTCTGGAAACACCATATATTTT. Translated: CASSPVGAASGNTIYF.

This clone was seen just once. The chain joins TRBV10-3 to TRBJ2-2; a possible D gene is TRBD1 (5 bases). Deletions cut 0 bases from V and 7 bases from J, with 9 bases between. Germline V gene data show CDR1 as ENHRY and CDR2 as SYGVKD. The CDR3 spans 14 residues. The CDR3 protein is CAISESQGIGELFF. The CDR3 DNA reads as TGTGCCATCAGTGAGTCGCAGGGTATCGGGGAGCTGTTTTTT.

The DNA for the CDR3 is TGTGCCACCAGCAGAGATCTTTTGGGAGTCTTTGTTGGCTACACCTTC. Amino acid sequence: CATSRDLLGVFVGYTF. This chain connects TRBV15 to TRBJ1-2; D gene unclear. V was pared by 0 bases and J by 7 bases, with 18 bases between. The length of the CDR3 is 16 residues. Germline V gene sequence: CDR1 LNHNV, CDR2 YYDKDF (reference sequence). Combining the CDR3 with reference TRBV15 and TRBJ1-2 gives the whole variable domain DAMVIQNPRYQVTQFGKPVTLSCSQTLNHNVMYWYQQKSSQAPKLLFHYYDKDFNNEADTPDNFQSRRPNTSFCFLDIRSPGLGDTAMYLCATSRDLLGVFVGYTFGSGTRLTVV.

The CDR3 DNA follows: TGTGCCATCAGTGAGTCGAATGGTTTTATTATCAATCAGCCCCAGCATTTT. It translates to CAISESNGFIINQPQHF. The V call is TRBV10-3, the J call TRBJ1-5; D unclear. This CDR3 region has 17 residues. V lost 0 bases, J lost 3 bases, and 15 bases lay in between. CDR1 is ENHRY and CDR2 is SYGVKD in the germline V gene.